The 5 T cell receptor beta chains presented below share a single source sample, sequenced in a study of T cell repertoires in cytomegalovirus infection. A single record per CDR3 protein comes from TCRdb applying MiXCR to the reads. The sample has about 920,000 distinct CDR3 sequences, roughly 30% seen once. Which antigens these TCRs recognize remains unknown. Here the sequenced sample was cultured CD8+ T cells from PBMCs, taken from culture after CMV antigen stimulation. These receptor sequences come from a human donor in good health (CMV status not recorded). Some clones in this sample may be carry-over from other donors' samples.

The rearrangement uses TRBV20-1 and TRBJ2-1; 7 bases match TRBD2. The CDR3 has 10 amino acids. In germline, CDR1 is DFQATT, CDR2 SNEGSKA (reference sequence). V lost 6 bases to trimming and J lost 7 bases; unmatched junction nucleotides: 0. CDR3: CSAGGNEQFF. The CDR3 nucleotides read TGCAGTGCCGGGGGGAATGAGCAGTTCTTC.

The chain links TRBV7-9 to TRBJ2-4; D is uncertain. Germline V CDR1 and CDR2: SEHNR, FQNEAQ (reference sequence). This CDR3 region has 14 residues. The V end lost 3 bases, the J end lost 2 bases, and 8 bases lay between the germline ends. CDR3 coding DNA: TGTGCCAGCAGCTTCGGTCCGCCCAAAAACATTCAGTACTTC. This encodes CASSFGPPKNIQYF.

This clonotype was detected only a few times. This rearrangement joins TRBV6-1 to TRBJ1-4; D gene unclear. Germline CDR1 MNHNS, CDR2 SASEGT. V dropped 8 bases and J dropped 2 bases, with 3 bases sitting between them. The CDR3 sequence is 11 residues long. The CDR3, as DNA: TGTGCCAGCCCGACTAATGAAAAACTGTTTTTT. This translates into CASPTNEKLFF.

This clonotype was seen repeatedly, ten times or more. The chain has TRBV7-8 and TRBJ2-7; 7 bases align to TRBD2. V dropped 7 bases and J dropped 5; count of bases not matched to a gene: 8. In germline, CDR1 is SGHVS, CDR2 FQNEAQ. The CDR3 contains 13 residues. Written as DNA, the CDR3 is TGTGCCAGCAAGTCTAGCGGTCCCAACGAGCAGTACTTC. Protein product: CASKSSGPNEQYF.

The chain links TRBV27 to TRBJ1-5; D unclear. CDR3 length: 12 residues. The germline V gene has CDR1 MNHEY and CDR2 SMNVEV (reference sequence). V lost 7 bases and J lost 3, with 7 bases in between. CDR3 sequence reads: CASKQPNQPQHF. CDR3 in DNA: TGTGCCAGCAAACAGCCCAATCAGCCCCAGCATTTT.